This T cell receptor (beta chain) originates from a study of T cell responses to AZD1222 COVID-19 vaccine. Sequencing was performed with immunoSEQ multiplex PCR; in TCRdb, only in-frame clones are kept and a portion is missing. The sample contains 160,000 or so clones, roughly 94% of which appear only once. V lost 0 bases, J lost 3 bases, and 14 bases lay in between. Germline V lookup: CDR1 SGHAT, CDR2 FQNNGV. This CDR3 contains 16 residues. The specimen was peripheral blood, collected 28 days after the second AZD1222 dose. The chain recombines TRBV11-2 with TRBJ1-1, with D uncertain. The receptor comes from an adult who received the AZD1222 COVID-19 vaccine. This chain's CDR3 is CASSLDSQALYTEAFF. DNA for the CDR3: TGTGCCAGCAGCTTAGATTCCCAGGCCCTGTACACTGAAGCTTTCTTT.